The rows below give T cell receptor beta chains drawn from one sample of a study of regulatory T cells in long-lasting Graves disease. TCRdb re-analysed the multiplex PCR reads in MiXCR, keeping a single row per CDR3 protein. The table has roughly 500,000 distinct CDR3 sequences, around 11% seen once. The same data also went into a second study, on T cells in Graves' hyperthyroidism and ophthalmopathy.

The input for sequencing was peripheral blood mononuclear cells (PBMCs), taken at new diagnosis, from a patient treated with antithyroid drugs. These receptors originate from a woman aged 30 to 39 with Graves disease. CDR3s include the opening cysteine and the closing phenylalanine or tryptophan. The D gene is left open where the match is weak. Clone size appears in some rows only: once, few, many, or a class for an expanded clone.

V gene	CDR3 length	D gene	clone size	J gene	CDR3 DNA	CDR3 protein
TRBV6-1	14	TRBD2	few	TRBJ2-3	TGTGCCAGCTTGAGCGGGGCCCAAGTAGATACGCAGTATTTT	CASLSGAQVDTQYF
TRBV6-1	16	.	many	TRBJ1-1	TGTGCCAGCAGCCGAAAGGCGAGATACGGGAACACTGAAGCTTTCTTT	CASSRKARYGNTEAFF
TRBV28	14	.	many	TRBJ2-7	TGTGCCAGCAACCCTTGGGGTCAACCTGTCGAGCAGTACTTC	CASNPWGQPVEQYF
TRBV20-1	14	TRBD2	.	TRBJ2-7	TGCAGTGCTAGTCTAGCGGGAGTGAACTACGAGCAGTACTTC	CSASLAGVNYEQYF
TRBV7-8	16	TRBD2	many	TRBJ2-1	TGTGCCAGCAGCTTTTACGCGGGAGTATACTACAATGAGCAGTTCTTC	CASSFYAGVYYNEQFF
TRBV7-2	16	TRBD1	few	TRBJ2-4	TGTGCCAGCAGCTTAGGGACAGGGTTTGCCAAAAACATTCAGTACTTC	CASSLGTGFAKNIQYF
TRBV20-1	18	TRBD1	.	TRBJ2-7	TGCAGTGCCAGAACACCCCCTAGCCGGGACAGAAGCTCCTACGAGCAGTACTTC	CSARTPPSRDRSSYEQYF
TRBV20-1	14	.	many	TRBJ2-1	TGCAGTGCTAGAGACCCACGCGCGGGCGATGAGCAGTTCTTC	CSARDPRAGDEQFF
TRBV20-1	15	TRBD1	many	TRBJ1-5	TGCAGTGCTAGGGGACAGGGCTATAGCAATCAGCCCCAGCATTTT	CSARGQGYSNQPQHF
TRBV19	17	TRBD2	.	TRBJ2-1	TGTGCCAGTGCCGGGACTAGCGGGAGGCTTACCTACAATGAGCAGTTCTTC	CASAGTSGRLTYNEQFF
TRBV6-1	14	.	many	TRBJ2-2	TGTGCCAGCACGGCTCTTATGAACACCGGGGAGCTGTTTTTT	CASTALMNTGELFF
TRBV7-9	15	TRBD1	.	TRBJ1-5	TGTGCCAGCAGCACAGGGGGCGGGCGCAATCAGCCCCAGCATTTT	CASSTGGGRNQPQHF
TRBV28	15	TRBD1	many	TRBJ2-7	TGTGCCAGCAGAATATCCGGGACAGGGGGCTACGAGCAGTACTTC	CASRISGTGGYEQYF
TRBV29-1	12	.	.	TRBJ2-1	TGCAGCGTTGAAGATAACCCAGATGAGCAGTTCTTC	CSVEDNPDEQFF
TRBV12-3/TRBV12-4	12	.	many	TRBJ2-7	TGTGCCAGCAACAGGGGGGGATACGAGCAGTACTTC	CASNRGGYEQYF
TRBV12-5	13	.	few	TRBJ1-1	TGTGCTAGTGGTTTGGTAGGGGCAGGGGAGGCTTTCTTT	CASGLVGAGEAFF
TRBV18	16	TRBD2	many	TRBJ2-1	TGTGCCAGCTCACAGGGACTAGCGGCTACCGGGAATGAGCAGTTCTTC	CASSQGLAATGNEQFF
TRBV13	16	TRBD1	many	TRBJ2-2	TGTGCCAGCAGCACCGGACAGGGGAAATTCACCGGGGAGCTGTTTTTT	CASSTGQGKFTGELFF
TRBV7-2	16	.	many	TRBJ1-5	TGTGCCAGCAGCTCAGGGCCAAGGGAGAGTAATCAGCCCCAGCATTTT	CASSSGPRESNQPQHF
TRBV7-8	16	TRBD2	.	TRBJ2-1	TGTGCCAGCAGCTTAGGGCAGCGGGGGAGCCTAATTGAGCAGTTCTTC	CASSLGQRGSLIEQFF
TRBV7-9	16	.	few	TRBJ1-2	TGTGCCAGCAGCTTAGGTCAACCGCCGGTCGGGTATGGCTACACCTTC	CASSLGQPPVGYGYTF
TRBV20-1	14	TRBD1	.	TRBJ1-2	TGCAGTGCTAGAGGGACAGGGGGCCAGTATGGCTACACCTTC	CSARGTGGQYGYTF
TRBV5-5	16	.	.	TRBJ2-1	TGTGCCAGCAGCAGAGACTTGCTCGGCTCCTACAATGAGCAGTTCTTC	CASSRDLLGSYNEQFF
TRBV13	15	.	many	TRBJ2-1	TGTGCCAGCAGCTTACCTACACTTTTGCACAATGAGCAGTTCTTC	CASSLPTLLHNEQFF
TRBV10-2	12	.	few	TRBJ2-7	TGCGCCAGCAGTGACGGGATCGGGAGTGAGTACTTC	CASSDGIGSEYF
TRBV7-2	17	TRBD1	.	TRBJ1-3	TGTGCCAGCAGCCCTGGACAGGGATCTTACTCTGGAAACACCATATATTTT	CASSPGQGSYSGNTIYF
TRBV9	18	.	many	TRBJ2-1	TGTGCCAGCAGCGTATGGGGAATCGGTAGCGGAGTAATCAATGAGCAGTTCTTC	CASSVWGIGSGVINEQFF
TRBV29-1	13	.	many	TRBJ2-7	TGCAGCGCCGGTAGCGGCAGCTCCTACGAGCAGTACTTC	CSAGSGSSYEQYF
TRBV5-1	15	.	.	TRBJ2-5	TGCGCCAGCAGCCGCTTGGGGGGGGCTGGAGAGACCCAGTACTTC	CASSRLGGAGETQYF
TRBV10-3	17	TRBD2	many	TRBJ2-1	TGTGCCATCTCCCGGACTAGCGGGCGAGGCTCCTACAATGAGCAGTTCTTC	CAISRTSGRGSYNEQFF
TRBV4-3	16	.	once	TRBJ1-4	TGCGCCAGCAGCCAAGGGACAGCTTCAACTAATGAAAAACTGTTTTTT	CASSQGTASTNEKLFF
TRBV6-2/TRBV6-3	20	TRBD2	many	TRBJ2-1	TGTGCCAGCAGTCCCGGGACAGAGGCTGGGGGACTAGCGCTTAACAATGAGCAGTTCTTC	CASSPGTEAGGLALNNEQFF
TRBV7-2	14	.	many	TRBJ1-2	TGTGCCAGCAGCTTCTACAGGGAAGGCTATGGCTACACCTTC	CASSFYREGYGYTF
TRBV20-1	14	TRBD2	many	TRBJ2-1	TGCAGTGCTAGAAGCGGGAGGGGCTACAATGAGCAGTTCTTC	CSARSGRGYNEQFF
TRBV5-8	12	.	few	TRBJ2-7	TGTGCCAGCAGCTTGGCTTTCAGCAAGCAGTACTTC	CASSLAFSKQYF
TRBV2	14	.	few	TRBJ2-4	TGTGCCAGCAGTGAAGATGGCAAAGGAAACATTCAGTACTTC	CASSEDGKGNIQYF
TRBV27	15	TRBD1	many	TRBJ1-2	TGTGCCAGCAGTCCTAGGACAGGGGAAGGGGAAGGCTACACCTTC	CASSPRTGEGEGYTF
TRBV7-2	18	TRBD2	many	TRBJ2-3	TGTGCCAGCAGCTTAGCGAGGTCTAGCGGGAGAGTCACAGATACGCAGTATTTT	CASSLARSSGRVTDTQYF
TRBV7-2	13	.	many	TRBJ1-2	TGTGCCAGCAGCTTCATAGGGGGCTATGGCTACACCTTC	CASSFIGGYGYTF
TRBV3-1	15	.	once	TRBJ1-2	TGTGCCAGCAGCCTAGCAGCGGCGATCTCATATGGCTATACCTTC	CASSLAAAISYGYTF
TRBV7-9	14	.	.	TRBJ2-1	TGTGCCAGCAGCTTAAGCTATCAGTACAGTGAGCAGTTCTTC	CASSLSYQYSEQFF
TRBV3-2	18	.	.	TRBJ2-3	TGTGCCAGCAGCCAAGATCCGCCGGCGACACATAGCACAGATACGCAGTATTTT	CASSQDPPATHSTDTQYF
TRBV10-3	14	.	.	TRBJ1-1	TGTGCCATCAGCTCGCCCCCAGGGTACACTGAAGCTTTCTTT	CAISSPPGYTEAFF
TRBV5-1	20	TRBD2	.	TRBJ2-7	TGCGCCAGCAGCTTGGCCTCGGAGACTAGCCGGGAGCCTCGCCCCTACGAGCAGTACTTC	CASSLASETSREPRPYEQYF
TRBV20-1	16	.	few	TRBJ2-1	TGCAGTGCTATTAGAACCCCTCCCGATCACCACAATGAGCAGTTCTTC	CSAIRTPPDHHNEQFF
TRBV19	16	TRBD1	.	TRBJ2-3	TGTGCCAGTAGTATGACCGGGACAGGGTTTACAGATACGCAGTATTTT	CASSMTGTGFTDTQYF
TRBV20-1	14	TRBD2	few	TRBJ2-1	TGCAGTGCTAGAGTACAGCTAGCGGGAGGGGGCTTGATCTTC	CSARVQLAGGGLIF
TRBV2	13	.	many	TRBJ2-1	TGTGCCAGCAACCCCAGGTCCTACAATGAGCAGTTCTTC	CASNPRSYNEQFF
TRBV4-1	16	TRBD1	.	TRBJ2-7	TGCGCCAGCAGCCAAGCTCGGACAGGGATCAGTATCGAGCAGTACTTC	CASSQARTGISIEQYF
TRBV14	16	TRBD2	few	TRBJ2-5	TGTGCCAGCAGCCAAGGTATCGCTAGCGGGCAAGAGACCCAGTACTTC	CASSQGIASGQETQYF
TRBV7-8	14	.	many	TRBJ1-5	TGTGCCAGCAGCTTAGCTTACAACAATCAGCCCCAGCATTTT	CASSLAYNNQPQHF
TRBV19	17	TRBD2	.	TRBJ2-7	TGTGCCAGTAGTCGAACTAGCGGGAGGGCCACAGTCTACGAGCAGTACTTC	CASSRTSGRATVYEQYF
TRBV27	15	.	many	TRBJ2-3	TGTGCCAGCAAGGGGCTAGGCGGTCCCGTAGATACGCAGTATTTT	CASKGLGGPVDTQYF
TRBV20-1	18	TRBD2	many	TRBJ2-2	TGCAGTGCTAGAGATCGGACTAGCGGGAGGTGGGGCACCGGGGAGCTGTTTTTT	CSARDRTSGRWGTGELFF
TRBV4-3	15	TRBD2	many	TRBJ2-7	TGCGCCAGCAGCCAAGGACTAGCGGGAAGTGGCGAGCAGTACTTC	CASSQGLAGSGEQYF